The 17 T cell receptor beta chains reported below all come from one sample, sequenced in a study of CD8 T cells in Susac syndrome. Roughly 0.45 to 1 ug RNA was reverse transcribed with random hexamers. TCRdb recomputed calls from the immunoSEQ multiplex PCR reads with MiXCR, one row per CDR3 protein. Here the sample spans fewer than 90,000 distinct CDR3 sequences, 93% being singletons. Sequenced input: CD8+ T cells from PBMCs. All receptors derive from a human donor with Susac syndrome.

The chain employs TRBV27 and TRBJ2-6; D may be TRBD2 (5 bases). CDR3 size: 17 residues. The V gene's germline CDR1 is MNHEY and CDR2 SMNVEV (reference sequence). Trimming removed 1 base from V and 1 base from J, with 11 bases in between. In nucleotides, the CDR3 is TGTGCCAGCAGTTTATATCGGAGGTTTTCTGGGGCCAACGTCCTGACTTTC. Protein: CASSLYRRFSGANVLTF.

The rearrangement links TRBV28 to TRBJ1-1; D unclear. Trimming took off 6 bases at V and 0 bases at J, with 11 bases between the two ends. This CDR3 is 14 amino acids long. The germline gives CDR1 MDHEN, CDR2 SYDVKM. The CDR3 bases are TGTGCCAGCAGCTCAGGACGGTTGAACACTGAAGCTTTCTTT. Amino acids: CASSSGRLNTEAFF.

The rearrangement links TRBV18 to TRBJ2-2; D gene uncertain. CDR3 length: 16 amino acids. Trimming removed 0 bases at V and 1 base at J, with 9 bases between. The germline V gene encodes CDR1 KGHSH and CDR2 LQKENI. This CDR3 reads CASSPPAGVNTGELFF. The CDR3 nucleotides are TGTGCCAGCTCACCACCGGCAGGAGTGAACACCGGGGAGCTGTTTTTT. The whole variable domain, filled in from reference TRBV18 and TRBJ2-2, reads NAGVMQNPRHLVRRRGQEARLRCSPMKGHSHVYWYRQLPEEGLKFMVYLQKENIIDESGMPKERFSAEFPKEGPSILRIQQVVRGDSAAYFCASSPPAGVNTGELFFGEGSRLTVL.

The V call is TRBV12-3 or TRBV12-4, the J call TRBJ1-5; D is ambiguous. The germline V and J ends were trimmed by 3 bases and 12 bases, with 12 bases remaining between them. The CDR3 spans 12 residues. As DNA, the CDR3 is TGTGCCAGCAGTTTTCGCCTGCCCCTCCAGCATTTT. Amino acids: CASSFRLPLQHF.

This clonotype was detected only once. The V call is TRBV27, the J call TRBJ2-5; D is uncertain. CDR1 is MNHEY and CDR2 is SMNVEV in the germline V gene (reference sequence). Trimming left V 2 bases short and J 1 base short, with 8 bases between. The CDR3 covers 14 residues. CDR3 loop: CASSLNGIQETQYF. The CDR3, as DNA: TGTGCCAGCAGTTTAAATGGGATCCAAGAGACCCAGTACTTC.

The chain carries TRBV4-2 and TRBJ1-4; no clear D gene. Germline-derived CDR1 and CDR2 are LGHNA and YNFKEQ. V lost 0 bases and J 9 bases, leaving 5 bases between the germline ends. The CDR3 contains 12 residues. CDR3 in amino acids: CASSQDIQKLFF. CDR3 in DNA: TGTGCCAGCAGCCAAGATATTCAAAAACTGTTTTTT.

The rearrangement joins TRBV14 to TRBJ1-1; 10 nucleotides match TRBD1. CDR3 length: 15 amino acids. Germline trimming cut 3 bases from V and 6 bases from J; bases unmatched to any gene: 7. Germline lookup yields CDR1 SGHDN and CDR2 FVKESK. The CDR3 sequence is CASSQRTGGRSEAFF. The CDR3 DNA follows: TGTGCCAGCAGCCAGCGGACAGGGGGTCGCTCTGAAGCTTTCTTT.

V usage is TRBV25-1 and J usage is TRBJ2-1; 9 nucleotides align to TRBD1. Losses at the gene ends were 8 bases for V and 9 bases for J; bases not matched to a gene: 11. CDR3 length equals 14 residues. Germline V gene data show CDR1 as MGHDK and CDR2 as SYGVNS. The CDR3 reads CASSRGQGDGEQFF. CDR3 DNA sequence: TGTGCCAGCTCTAGGGGACAGGGAGACGGTGAGCAGTTCTTC.

CDR3 in amino acids: CSASGTGYGYTF. CDR3 bases: TGCAGTGCTAGCGGGACGGGATATGGCTACACCTTC. This sequence joins TRBV20-1 and TRBJ1-2, with TRBD1 as a possible D gene (5 bases). From germline, CDR1 is DFQATT and CDR2 SNEGSKA (reference sequence). V lost 3 bases and J 5 bases, leaving 10 bases between the germline ends. The CDR3 covers 12 residues.

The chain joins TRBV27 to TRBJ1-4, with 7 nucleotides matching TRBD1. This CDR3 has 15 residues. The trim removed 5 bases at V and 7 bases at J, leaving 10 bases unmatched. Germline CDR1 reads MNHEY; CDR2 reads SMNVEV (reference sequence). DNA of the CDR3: TGTGCCAGCAGTCCTCTGACAGGGAGAGGTGAAAAACTGTTTTTT. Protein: CASSPLTGRGEKLFF.

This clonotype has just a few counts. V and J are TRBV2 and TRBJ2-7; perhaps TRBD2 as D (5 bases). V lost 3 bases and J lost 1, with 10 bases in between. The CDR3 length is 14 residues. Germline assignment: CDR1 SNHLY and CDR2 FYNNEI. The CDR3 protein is CASSDRTGSYEQYF. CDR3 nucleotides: TGTGCCAGCAGTGACCGGACGGGATCCTACGAGCAGTACTTC.

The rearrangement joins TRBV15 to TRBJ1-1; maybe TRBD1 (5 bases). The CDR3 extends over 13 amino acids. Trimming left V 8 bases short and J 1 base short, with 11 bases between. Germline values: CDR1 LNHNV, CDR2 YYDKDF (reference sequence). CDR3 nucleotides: TGTGCCACCCTCAGGGCGGAGAACACTGAAGCTTTCTTT. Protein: CATLRAENTEAFF.

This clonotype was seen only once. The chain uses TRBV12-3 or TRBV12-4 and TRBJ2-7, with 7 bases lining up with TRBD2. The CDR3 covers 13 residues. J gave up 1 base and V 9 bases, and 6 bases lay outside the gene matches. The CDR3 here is CASSGTNSYEQYF. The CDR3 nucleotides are TGTGCCAGTTCAGGGACTAATTCCTACGAGCAGTACTTC.

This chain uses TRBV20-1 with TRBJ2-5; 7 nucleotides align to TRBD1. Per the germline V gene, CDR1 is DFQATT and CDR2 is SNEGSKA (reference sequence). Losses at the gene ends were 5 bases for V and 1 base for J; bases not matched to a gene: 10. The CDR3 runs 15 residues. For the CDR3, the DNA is TGCAGTGCTTTGAGAAGCCGGGACAGCCAAGAGACCCAGTACTTC. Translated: CSALRSRDSQETQYF.

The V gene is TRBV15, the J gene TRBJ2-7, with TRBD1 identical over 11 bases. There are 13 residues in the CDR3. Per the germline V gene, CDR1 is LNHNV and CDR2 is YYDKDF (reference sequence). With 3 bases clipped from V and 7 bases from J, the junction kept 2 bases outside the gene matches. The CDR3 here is CATSRGTGGEQYF. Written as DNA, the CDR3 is TGTGCCACCAGCAGGGGGACAGGGGGAGAGCAGTACTTC.

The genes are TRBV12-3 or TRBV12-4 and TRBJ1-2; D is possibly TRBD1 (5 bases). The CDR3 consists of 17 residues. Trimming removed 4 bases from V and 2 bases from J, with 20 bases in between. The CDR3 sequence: CASSSWGSDIRNYGYTF. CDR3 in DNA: TGTGCCAGCAGTTCCTGGGGCTCAGACATACGCAACTATGGCTACACCTTC.

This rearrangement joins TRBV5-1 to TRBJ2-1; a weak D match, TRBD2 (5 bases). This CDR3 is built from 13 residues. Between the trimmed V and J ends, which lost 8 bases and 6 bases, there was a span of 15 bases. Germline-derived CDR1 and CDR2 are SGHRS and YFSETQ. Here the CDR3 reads CARLDLVGNEQFF. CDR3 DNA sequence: TGCGCCAGGCTGGACTTGGTAGGCAATGAGCAGTTCTTC.